This T cell receptor beta chain derives from a study of shared clonotypes between healthy human individuals. The study, taken as a whole, reports: An anticipated effect of sequencing depth on clonotype sharing among donors was recognized.

Note on this clone: As yet, its antigen is unknown.

Per the original methods: For the immunoSEQ data, sequences were junction-only without quality scores, so filtering differed. Sequenced by immunoSEQ multiplex PCR; TCRdb stores in-frame clones only, minus some. From that table come the V and J calls and clone size; the DNA was used to work out D and trimming. The data contain about 1 million clones, about three quarters of them singletons. Sequencing input: memory CD4+ T cells sorted from blood. Subset denoted: CD45RA-negative fraction. This sequence originates from a man aged 18-30 years in good health.

This CDR3 reads CASSEGAGPYGYTF. As DNA, the CDR3 is TGTGCCAGCAGTGAAGGTGCAGGGCCTTATGGCTACACCTTC. The chain links TRBV2 to TRBJ1-2; D possibly corresponds to TRBD1 (5 bases). This CDR3 region has 14 residues. Germline lookup yields CDR1 SNHLY and CDR2 FYNNEI. V shed 1 base and J shed 5 bases, with 11 bases lying between them.